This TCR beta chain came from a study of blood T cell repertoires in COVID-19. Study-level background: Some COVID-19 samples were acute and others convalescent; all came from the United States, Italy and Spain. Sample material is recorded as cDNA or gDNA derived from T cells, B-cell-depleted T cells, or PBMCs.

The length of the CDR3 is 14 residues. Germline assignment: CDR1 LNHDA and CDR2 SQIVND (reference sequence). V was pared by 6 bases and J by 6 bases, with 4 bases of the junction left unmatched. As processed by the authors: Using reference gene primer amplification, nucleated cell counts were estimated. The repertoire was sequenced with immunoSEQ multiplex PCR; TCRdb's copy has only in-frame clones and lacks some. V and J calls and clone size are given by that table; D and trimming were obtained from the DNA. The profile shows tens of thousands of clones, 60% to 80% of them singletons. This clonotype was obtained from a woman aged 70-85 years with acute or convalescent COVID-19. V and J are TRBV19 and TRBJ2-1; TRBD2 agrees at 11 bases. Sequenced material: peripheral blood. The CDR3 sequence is CASSTSGSGNEQFF. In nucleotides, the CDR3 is TGTGCCAGTAGCACTAGCGGGAGCGGCAATGAGCAGTTCTTC.